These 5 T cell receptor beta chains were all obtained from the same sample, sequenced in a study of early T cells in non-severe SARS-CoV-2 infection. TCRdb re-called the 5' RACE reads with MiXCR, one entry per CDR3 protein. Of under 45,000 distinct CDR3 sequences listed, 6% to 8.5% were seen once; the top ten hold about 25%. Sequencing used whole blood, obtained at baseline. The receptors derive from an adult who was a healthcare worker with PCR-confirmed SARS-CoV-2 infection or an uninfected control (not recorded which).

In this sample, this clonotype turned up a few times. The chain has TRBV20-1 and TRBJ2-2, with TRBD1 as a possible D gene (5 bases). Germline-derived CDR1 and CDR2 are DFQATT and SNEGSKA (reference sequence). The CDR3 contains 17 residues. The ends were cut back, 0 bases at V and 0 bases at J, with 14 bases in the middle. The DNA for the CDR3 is TGCAGTGCTAGAGACCCAGGGTCGATCGCGAACACCGGGGAGCTGTTTTTT. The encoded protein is CSARDPGSIANTGELFF.

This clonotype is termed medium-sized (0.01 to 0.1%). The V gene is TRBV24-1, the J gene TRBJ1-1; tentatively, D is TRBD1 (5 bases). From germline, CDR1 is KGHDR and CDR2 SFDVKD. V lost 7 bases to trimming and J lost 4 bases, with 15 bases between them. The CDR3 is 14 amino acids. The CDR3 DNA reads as TGTGCCACCAGGGCGTGGGGGGAGAGCACTGAAGCTTTCTTT. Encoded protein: CATRAWGESTEAFF.

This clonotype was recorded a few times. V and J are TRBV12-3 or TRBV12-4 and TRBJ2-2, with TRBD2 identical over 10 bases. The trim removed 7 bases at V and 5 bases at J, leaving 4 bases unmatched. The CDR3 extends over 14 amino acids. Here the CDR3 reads CASKLAGGTGELFF. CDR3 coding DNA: TGTGCCAGCAAGTTAGCGGGAGGAACCGGGGAGCTGTTTTTT.

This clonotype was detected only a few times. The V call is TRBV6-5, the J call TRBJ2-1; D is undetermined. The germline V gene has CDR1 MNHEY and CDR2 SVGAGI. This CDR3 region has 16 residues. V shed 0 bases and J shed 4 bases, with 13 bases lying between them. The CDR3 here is CASSYSNTGMYNEQFF. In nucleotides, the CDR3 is TGTGCCAGCAGTTACTCGAATACCGGAATGTACAATGAGCAGTTCTTC.

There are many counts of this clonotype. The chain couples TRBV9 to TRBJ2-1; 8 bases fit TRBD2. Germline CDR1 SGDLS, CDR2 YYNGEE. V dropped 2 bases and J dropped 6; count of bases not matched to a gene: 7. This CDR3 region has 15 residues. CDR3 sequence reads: CASSVTSGGGNEQFF. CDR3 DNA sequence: TGTGCCAGCAGCGTTACTAGCGGAGGGGGCAATGAGCAGTTCTTC.